This entry is about one T cell receptor (beta chain). This sample was taken from a study of neoadjuvant nivolumab and ipilimumab in lung cancer. The CDR3 has 16 residues. CDR1 is LGHNA, CDR2 YSLEER, per germline. Trimming cost V 2 bases and J 6 bases; bases outside gene matches: 6. Repertoires were generated with immunoSEQ multiplex PCR, while TCRdb's copy carries only in-frame clones and drops some. The table has about 5,300 clones, 91% seen once. The sequence derives from an adult with non-small cell lung cancer. Some clones in this sample may be carry-over from other donors' samples. The sequencing here drew on blood, taken after neoadjuvant nivolumab, alone or with ipilimumab, at or shortly before surgery. The chain recombines TRBV4-3 with TRBJ1-4; 10 bases are a match to TRBD1. CDR3: CASSQYVGTGDEKLFF. The CDR3 bases are TGCGCCAGCAGCCAATACGTGGGGACAGGGGATGAAAAACTGTTTTTT.